The present entry profiles one T cell receptor (beta chain) with its context. Its antigen is undetermined. These data are taken from a study of Graves' ophthalmopathy and Graves' hyperthyroidism. Regarding the study as a whole: The study's model predicted ophthalmopathy progression at 70.59% sensitivity and almost 75% specificity.

Amplification from RNA transcripts yielded the TCR beta CDR3 regions. In the first round, RT-PCR was carried out with HTBI primers, and a multiplex PCR formed the second round. MiXCR, run by TCRdb on the multiplex PCR reads, gives a single entry per CDR3 protein. Here the sample spans over a million distinct CDR3 sequences, about 40% being singletons. This clonotype was sampled from an adult man with Graves' hyperthyroidism. Sequenced: peripheral blood or thyroid tissue (not recorded which).

CDR3 sequence reads: CSVGTGGRELFF. The CDR3 DNA reads as TGCAGCGTTGGGACAGGGGGCAGGGAGCTGTTTTTT. The chain couples TRBV29-1 to TRBJ2-2; 11 nucleotides agree with TRBD1. J gave up 9 bases and V 4 bases, and 1 base lay outside the gene matches. The V gene's germline CDR1 is SQVTM and CDR2 ANQGSEA. The CDR3 is made up of 12 amino acids.